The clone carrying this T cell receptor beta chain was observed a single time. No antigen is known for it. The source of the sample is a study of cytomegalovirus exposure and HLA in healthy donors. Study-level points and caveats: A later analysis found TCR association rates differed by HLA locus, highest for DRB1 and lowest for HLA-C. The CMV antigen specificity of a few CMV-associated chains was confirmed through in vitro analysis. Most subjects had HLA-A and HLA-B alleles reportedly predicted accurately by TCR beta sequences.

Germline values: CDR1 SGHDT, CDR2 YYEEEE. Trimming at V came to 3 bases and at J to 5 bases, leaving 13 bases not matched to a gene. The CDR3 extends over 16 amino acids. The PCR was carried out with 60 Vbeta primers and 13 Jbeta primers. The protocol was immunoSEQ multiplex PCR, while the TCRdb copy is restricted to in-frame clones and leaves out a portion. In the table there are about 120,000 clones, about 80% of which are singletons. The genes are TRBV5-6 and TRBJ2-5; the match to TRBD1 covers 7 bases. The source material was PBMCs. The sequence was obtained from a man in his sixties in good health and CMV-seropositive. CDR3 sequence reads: CASSSRQGGWWETQYF. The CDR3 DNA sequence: TGTGCCAGCAGCTCTCGACAGGGCGGTTGGTGGGAGACCCAGTACTTC.